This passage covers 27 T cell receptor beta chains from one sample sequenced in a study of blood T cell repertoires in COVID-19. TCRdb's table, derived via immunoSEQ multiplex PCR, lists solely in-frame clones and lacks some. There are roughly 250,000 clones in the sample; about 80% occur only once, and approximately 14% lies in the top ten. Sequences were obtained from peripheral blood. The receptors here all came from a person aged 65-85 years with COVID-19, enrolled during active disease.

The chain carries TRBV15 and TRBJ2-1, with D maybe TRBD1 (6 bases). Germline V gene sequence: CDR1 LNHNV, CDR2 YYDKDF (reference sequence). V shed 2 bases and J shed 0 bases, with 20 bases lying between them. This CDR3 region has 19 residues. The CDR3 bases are TGTGCCACCAGCAGACCCAAGACAGGTTTTTCTAGCTCCTACAATGAGCAGTTCTTC. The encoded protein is CATSRPKTGFSSSYNEQFF.

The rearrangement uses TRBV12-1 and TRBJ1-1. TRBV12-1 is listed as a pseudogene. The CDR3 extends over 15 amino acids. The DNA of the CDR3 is TGTGCCAGCAGCGGCCGGGACTCCCGGGACACTGAAGCTTTCTTT. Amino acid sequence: CASSGRDSRDTEAFF.

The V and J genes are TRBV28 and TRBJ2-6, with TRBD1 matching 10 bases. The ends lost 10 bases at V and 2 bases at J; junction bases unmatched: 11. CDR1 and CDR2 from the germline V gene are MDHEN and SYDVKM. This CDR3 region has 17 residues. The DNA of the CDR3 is TGTGCCACCGAGAACCCGGACAGGGGGGCTGGGGCCAACGTCCTGACTTTC. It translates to CATENPDRGAGANVLTF.

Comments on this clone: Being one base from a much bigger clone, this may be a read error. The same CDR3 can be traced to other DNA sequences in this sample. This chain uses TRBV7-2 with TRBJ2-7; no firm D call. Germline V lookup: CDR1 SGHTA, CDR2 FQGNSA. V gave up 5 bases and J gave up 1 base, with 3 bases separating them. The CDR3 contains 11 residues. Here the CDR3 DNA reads TGTGCCAGCAGCCCTTCCTACGAGCAGTACTTC. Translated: CASSPSYEQYF.

The DNA for the CDR3 is TGTGCCAGCAGCCCCAGCGGGGGGACCAAGAGGACCCAGTACTTC. It specifies CASSPSGGTKRTQYF. The chain has TRBV6-5 and TRBJ2-5; TRBD2 matches 9 bases. J lost 7 bases, V lost 6 bases, and 12 bases had no gene match. The CDR3 contains 15 residues. CDR1 MNHEY and CDR2 SVGAGI come from the germline V gene.

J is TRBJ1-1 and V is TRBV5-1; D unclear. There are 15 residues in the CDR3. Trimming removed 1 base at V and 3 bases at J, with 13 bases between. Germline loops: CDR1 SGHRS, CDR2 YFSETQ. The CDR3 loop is CASSLQVVGYTEAFF. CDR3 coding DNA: TGCGCCAGCAGCTTGCAGGTAGTCGGTTACACTGAAGCTTTCTTT. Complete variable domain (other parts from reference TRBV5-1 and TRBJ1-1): KAGVTQTPRYLIKTRGQQVTLSCSPISGHRSVSWYQQTPGQGLQFLFEYFSETQRNKGNFPGRFSGRQFSNSRSEMNVSTLELGDSALYLCASSLQVVGYTEAFFGQGTRLTVV.

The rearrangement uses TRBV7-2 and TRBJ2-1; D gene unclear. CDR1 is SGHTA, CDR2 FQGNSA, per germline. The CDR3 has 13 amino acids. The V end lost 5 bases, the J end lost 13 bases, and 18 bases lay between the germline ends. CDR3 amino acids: CASSLSNPRIQFF. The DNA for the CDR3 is TGTGCCAGCAGCCTTTCTAACCCCAGGATACAGTTCTTC.

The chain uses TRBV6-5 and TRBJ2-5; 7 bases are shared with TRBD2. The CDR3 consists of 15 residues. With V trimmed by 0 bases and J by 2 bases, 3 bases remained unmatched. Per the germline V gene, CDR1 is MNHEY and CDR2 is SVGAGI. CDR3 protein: CASSYSAGSQETQYF. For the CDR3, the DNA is TGTGCCAGCAGTTACTCAGCGGGGTCGCAAGAGACCCAGTACTTC.

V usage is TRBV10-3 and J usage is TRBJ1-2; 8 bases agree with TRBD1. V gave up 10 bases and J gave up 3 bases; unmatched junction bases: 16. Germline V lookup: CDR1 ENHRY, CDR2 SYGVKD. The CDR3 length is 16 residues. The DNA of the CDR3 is TGTGCCACCACGGGACAGGCGATCCCTCGGGACTATGGCTACACCTTC. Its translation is CATTGQAIPRDYGYTF.

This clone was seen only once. DNA for the CDR3: TGCGCCAGCAGCCGCCGGGACTCCCAAGAGACCCAGTACTTC. Residues: CASSRRDSQETQYF. The gene calls are TRBV5-1 and TRBJ2-5, with a weak D call TRBD2 (6 bases). Trimming left V 4 bases short and J 1 base short, with 11 bases between. The CDR3 is 14 amino acids. Looked up from germline, CDR1 is SGHRS and CDR2 is YFSETQ. The full variable domain, completed using reference TRBV5-1 and TRBJ2-5, is KAGVTQTPRYLIKTRGQQVTLSCSPISGHRSVSWYQQTPGQGLQFLFEYFSETQRNKGNFPGRFSGRQFSNSRSEMNVSTLELGDSALYLCASSRRDSQETQYFGPGTRLLVL.

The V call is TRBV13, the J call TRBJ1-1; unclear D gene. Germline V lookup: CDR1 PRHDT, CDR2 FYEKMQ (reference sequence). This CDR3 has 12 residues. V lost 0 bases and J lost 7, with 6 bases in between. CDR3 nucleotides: TGTGCCAGCAGCTTAGGGGTAGATGAAGCTTTCTTT. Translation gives CASSLGVDEAFF.

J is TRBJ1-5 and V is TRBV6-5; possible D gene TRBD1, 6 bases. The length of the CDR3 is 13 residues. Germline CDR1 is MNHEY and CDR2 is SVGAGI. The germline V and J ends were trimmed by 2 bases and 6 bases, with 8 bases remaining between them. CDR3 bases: TGTGCCAGCAGTTACGCAGGGGTTCAGCCCCAGCATTTT. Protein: CASSYAGVQPQHF.

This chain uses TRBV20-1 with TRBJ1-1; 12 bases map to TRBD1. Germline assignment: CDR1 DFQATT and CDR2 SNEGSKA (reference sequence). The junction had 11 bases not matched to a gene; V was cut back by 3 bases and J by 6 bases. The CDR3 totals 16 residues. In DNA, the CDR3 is TGCAGTGCTAGTTCCCCGGGACAGGGGGCGGGCGCTGAAGCTTTCTTT. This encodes CSASSPGQGAGAEAFF.

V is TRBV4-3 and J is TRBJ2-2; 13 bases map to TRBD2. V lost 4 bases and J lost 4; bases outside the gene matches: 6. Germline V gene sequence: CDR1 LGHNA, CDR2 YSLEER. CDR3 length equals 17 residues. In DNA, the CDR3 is TGCGCCAGCAGCCGCTGGACTAGCGGGAGTATCACCGGGGAGCTGTTTTTT. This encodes CASSRWTSGSITGELFF.

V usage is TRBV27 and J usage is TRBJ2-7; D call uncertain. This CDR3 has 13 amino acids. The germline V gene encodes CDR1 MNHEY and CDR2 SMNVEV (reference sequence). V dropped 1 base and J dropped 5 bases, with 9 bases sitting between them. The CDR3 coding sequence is TGTGCCAGCAGTTTATTTGGGCAGGACGAGCAGTACTTC. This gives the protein CASSLFGQDEQYF.

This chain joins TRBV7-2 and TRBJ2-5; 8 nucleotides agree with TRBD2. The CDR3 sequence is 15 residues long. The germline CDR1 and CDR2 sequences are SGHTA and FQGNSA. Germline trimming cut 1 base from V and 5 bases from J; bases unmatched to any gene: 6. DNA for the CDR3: TGTGCCAGCAGCTTAGACGGGAGGGCAGGCGAGACCCAGTACTTC. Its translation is CASSLDGRAGETQYF.

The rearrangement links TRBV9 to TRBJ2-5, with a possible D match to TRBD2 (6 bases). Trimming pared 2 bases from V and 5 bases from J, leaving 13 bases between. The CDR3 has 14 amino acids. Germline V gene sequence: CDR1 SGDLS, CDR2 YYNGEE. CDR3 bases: TGTGCCAGCAGCGTTCGAGGGGCGGGGGAGACCCAGTACTTC. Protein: CASSVRGAGETQYF.

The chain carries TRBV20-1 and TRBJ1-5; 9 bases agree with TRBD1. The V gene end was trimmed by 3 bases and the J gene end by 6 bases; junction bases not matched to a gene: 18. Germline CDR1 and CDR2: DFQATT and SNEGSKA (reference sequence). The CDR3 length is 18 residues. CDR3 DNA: TGCAGTGCTAGTTCGAGGCTGGGGACAGGGTCTAGAAGTCAGCCCCAGCATTTT. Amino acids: CSASSRLGTGSRSQPQHF.

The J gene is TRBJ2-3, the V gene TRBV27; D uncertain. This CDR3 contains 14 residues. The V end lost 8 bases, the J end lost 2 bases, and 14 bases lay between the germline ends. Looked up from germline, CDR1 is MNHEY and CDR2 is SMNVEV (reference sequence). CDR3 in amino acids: CASRINGFTDTQYF. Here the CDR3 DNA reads TGTGCCAGCCGTATCAACGGTTTCACAGATACGCAGTATTTT.

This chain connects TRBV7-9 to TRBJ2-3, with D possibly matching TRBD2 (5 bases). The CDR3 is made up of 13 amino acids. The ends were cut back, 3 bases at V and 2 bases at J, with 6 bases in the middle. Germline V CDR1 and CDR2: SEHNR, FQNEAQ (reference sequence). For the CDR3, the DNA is TGTGCCAGCAGCTTCGGGGTCACAGATACGCAGTATTTT. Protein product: CASSFGVTDTQYF. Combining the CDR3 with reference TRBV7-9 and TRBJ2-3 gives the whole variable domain DTGVSQNPRHKITKRGQNVTFRCDPISEHNRLYWYRQTLGQGPEFLTYFQNEAQLEKSRLLSDRFSAERPKGSFSTLEIQRTEQGDSAMYLCASSFGVTDTQYFGPGTRLTVL.

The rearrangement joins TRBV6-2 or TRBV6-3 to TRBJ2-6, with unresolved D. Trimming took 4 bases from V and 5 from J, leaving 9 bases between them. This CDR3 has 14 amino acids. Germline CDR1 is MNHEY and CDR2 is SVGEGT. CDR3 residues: CASSWPVWANVLTF. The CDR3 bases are TGTGCCAGCAGTTGGCCTGTGTGGGCCAACGTCCTGACTTTC.

The DNA of the CDR3 is TGTGCCACCAGCAGAGCAGGGATTAGACAGCCCCAGCATTTT. It codes for CATSRAGIRQPQHF. V gene TRBV15 combines with J gene TRBJ1-5; a weak D match, TRBD1 (5 bases). Germline values: CDR1 LNHNV, CDR2 YYDKDF (reference sequence). The CDR3 has 14 amino acids. The V end lost 1 base, the J end lost 7 bases, and 11 bases lay between the germline ends.

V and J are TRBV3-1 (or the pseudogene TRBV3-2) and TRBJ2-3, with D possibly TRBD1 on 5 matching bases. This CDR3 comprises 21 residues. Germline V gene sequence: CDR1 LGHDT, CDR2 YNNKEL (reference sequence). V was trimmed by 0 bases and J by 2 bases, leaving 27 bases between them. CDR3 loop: CASSQDSDSHHHPIFTDTQYF. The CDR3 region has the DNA TGTGCCAGCAGCCAAGATTCCGACAGCCACCATCATCCTATTTTCACAGATACGCAGTATTTT.

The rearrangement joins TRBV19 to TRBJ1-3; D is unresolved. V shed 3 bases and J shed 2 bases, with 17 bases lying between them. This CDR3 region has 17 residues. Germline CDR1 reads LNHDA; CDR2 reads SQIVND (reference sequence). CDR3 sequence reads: CASSIRTLREPGNTIYF. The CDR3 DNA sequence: TGTGCCAGTAGTATTCGGACTCTTAGGGAGCCTGGAAACACCATATATTTT.

In nucleotides, the CDR3 is TGTGCCTGGAGTCCGGACAGCTACAACTACGAGCAGTACTTC. This encodes CAWSPDSYNYEQYF. V gene TRBV30 combines with J gene TRBJ2-7; D is possibly TRBD1 (6 bases). V was clipped by 2 bases and J by 3 bases, with 14 bases between them. Per germline, CDR1 GTSNPN and CDR2 SVGIG (reference sequence). This CDR3 region has 14 residues.

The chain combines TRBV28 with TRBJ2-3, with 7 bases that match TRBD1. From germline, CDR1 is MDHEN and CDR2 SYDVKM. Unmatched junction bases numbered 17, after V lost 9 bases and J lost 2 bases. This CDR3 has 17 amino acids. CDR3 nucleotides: TGTGCCAGTCGGCTAAGACAGGGATGGGACCCCACAGATACGCAGTATTTT. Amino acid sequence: CASRLRQGWDPTDTQYF.

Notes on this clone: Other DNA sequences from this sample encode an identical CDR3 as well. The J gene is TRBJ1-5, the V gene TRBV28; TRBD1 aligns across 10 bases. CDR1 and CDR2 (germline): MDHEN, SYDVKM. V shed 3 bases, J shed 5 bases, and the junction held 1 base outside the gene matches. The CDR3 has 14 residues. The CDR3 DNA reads TGTGCCAGCAGTTTGGGACAGGGGTATCAGCCCCAGCATTTT. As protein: CASSLGQGYQPQHF.